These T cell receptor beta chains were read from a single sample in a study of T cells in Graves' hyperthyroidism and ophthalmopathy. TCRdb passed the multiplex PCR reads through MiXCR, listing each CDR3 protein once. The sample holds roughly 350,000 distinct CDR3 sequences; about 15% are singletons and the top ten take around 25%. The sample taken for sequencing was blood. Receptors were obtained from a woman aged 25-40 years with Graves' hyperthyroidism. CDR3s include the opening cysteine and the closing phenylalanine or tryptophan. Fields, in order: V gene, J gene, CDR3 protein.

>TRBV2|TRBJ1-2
CASTLQGANYGYTF
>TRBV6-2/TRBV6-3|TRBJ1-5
CASSYRDRNQPQHF
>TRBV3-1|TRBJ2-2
CASSHQYSGELFF
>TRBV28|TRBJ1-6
CASGFGQFGSTNSPLHF
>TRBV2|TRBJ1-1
CASSAFAGNEAFF
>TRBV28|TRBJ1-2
CASSLYDSLTNYGYTF
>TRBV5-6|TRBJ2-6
CASSAPRVPSGANVLTF
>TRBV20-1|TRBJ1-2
CSASLGETARNYGYTF
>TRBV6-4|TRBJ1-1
CASRAEDFGTEAFF
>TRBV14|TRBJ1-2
CASSHGGSPNYGYTF
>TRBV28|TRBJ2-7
CASSFQGRGTYEQYF